The clone carrying this T cell receptor beta chain was detected many times. These data come from a study of early T cells in non-severe SARS-CoV-2 infection. Individual cDNA molecules carried attached unique molecular identifiers. TCRdb redid the calling of the 5' RACE reads with MiXCR, one entry per CDR3 protein. The table records around 35,000 distinct CDR3 sequences, over 5% of them present only once. Germline CDR1 and CDR2: SEHNR and FQNEAQ (reference sequence). The CDR3 contains 13 residues. V was shortened by 6 bases and J by 2 bases, with 10 bases between the two germline ends. The sequenced sample was whole blood. The gene calls are TRBV7-9 and TRBJ1-1; D may be TRBD1 (5 bases). The source is an adult who was a healthcare worker with PCR-confirmed SARS-CoV-2 infection or an uninfected control (not recorded which). CDR3 region: CASRRDSNTEAFF. Here the CDR3 DNA reads TGTGCCAGCAGACGAGACAGTAACACTGAAGCTTTCTTT.